This TCR beta chain stems from a study of monozygotic twins with inflammatory bowel disease. Study-wide findings and caveats: Against healthy co-twins, IBD patients had lower TCRbeta diversity (measured by inverse Simpson). Part of the variability in patient repertoires may have come from differing immunosuppressive treatments.

Sampling involved one blood draw (2.5 ml) for every donor. UMIs that included a 6-nucleotide sample barcode were added by template switching, which took place during cDNA synthesis. After re-calling the 5' RACE reads, TCRdb lists one entry per CDR3 protein, DNA absent. The listing records hundreds of thousands of distinct CDR3 sequences. Remarks on this clonotype: Its antigen is as yet unknown.

This sequence originates from a human donor with ulcerative colitis or Crohn's disease, or a healthy co-twin of an affected twin (not recorded which). Specimen: blood.

The CDR3 region is CASSAWTGQETQYF. V and J are TRBV7-9 and TRBJ2-5; TCRdb gives TRBD1 as the D gene, but with no DNA this cannot be confirmed. Germline values: CDR1 SEHNR, CDR2 FQNEAQ (reference sequence). This CDR3 region has 14 residues.